These 31 T cell receptor beta chains originate from one sample sequenced in a study of beta chain features in type 1 diabetes. The sequenced template was cDNA made from the entire isolated RNA. The assay was immunoSEQ multiplex PCR, and TCRdb's table has in-frame clones only and misses some. This sample has about 160,000 clones, with 7% to 10% found just once. Material for sequencing was central memory CD4+ T cells from blood. The source is a woman aged 18 to 35 in good health.

This clone has only a few counts. This chain joins TRBV25-1 and TRBJ1-5; 10 nucleotides align to TRBD1. Germline V gene lookup returns CDR1 MGHDK and CDR2 SYGVNS. J gave up 11 bases and V 4 bases, and 11 bases lay outside the gene matches. This CDR3 has 15 amino acids. The CDR3 loop reads CASSAPGQGQGAQHF. Here the CDR3 DNA reads TGTGCCAGCAGTGCCCCGGGACAGGGGCAAGGGGCCCAGCATTTT.

The table lists this clone with a few counts. The chain carries TRBV4-3 and TRBJ2-2; a weak D match, TRBD2 (5 bases). V lost 3 bases and J lost 3, with 14 bases in between. CDR3 size: 16 residues. Germline-derived CDR1 and CDR2 are LGHNA and YSLEER. The CDR3 loop reads CASSQYPKEDTGELFF. CDR3 DNA: TGCGCCAGCAGCCAGTACCCCAAGGAGGACACCGGGGAGCTGTTTTTT.

The genes are TRBV30 and TRBJ1-2; D gene ambiguous. V lost 2 bases and J lost 5, with 12 bases in between. Germline V lookup: CDR1 GTSNPN, CDR2 SVGIG (reference sequence). The CDR3 covers 13 residues. The CDR3 DNA follows: TGTGCCTGGAGTCGAAGAATACAGTATGGCTACACCTTC. Translation gives CAWSRRIQYGYTF.

V is TRBV4-2 and J is TRBJ1-3; maybe TRBD1 (6 bases). Per the germline V gene, CDR1 is LGHNA and CDR2 is YNFKEQ. V shed 4 bases and J shed 1 base, with 20 bases lying between them. The CDR3 is 18 amino acids. The CDR3, as DNA: TGTGCCAGCAGCCGTCTCCCCTCCCAGGGGTTTTCTGGAAACACCATATATTTT. This gives the protein CASSRLPSQGFSGNTIYF.

This clone was seen only a few times. V is TRBV10-3 and J is TRBJ2-3; tentative D call: TRBD1 (6 bases). This CDR3 has 13 residues. Per germline, CDR1 ENHRY and CDR2 SYGVKD. Trimming removed 10 bases at V and 2 bases at J, with 13 bases between. CDR3 bases: TGTGCCACCCGACAGGAGATCACAGATACGCAGTATTTT. Translated, it gives CATRQEITDTQYF.

V gene TRBV29-1 combines with J gene TRBJ1-2; 8 bases align to TRBD1. CDR3 length: 13 residues. Looked up from germline, CDR1 is SQVTM and CDR2 is ANQGSEA. J was trimmed by 4 bases and V by 3 bases; bases with no gene match: 4. The CDR3, as DNA: TGCAGCGTTGAGGGGGGGACAGGCTATGGCTACACCTTC. Protein product: CSVEGGTGYGYTF.

This chain connects TRBV6-1 to TRBJ1-2; TRBD1 agrees at 8 bases. This CDR3 spans 12 amino acids. The junction had 6 bases not matched to a gene; V was cut back by 8 bases and J by 7 bases. CDR1 is MNHNS and CDR2 is SASEGT in the germline V gene. CDR3 loop: CASQGAIRGYTF. For the CDR3, the DNA is TGTGCCAGCCAGGGGGCGATTCGTGGCTACACCTTC.

The CDR3 nucleotides read TGCGCCAGCAGCCAAGATGGGGAGAATCAGCCCCAGCATTTT. The encoded protein is CASSQDGENQPQHF. The rearrangement links TRBV4-1 to TRBJ1-5, with D unclear. V was clipped by 0 bases and J by 4 bases, with 7 bases between them. Germline CDR1 and CDR2: MGHRA and YSYEKL. CDR3 length equals 14 residues.

V usage is TRBV30 and J usage is TRBJ1-1; D remains ambiguous. Germline V CDR1 and CDR2: GTSNPN, SVGIG (reference sequence). The CDR3 is 13 residues long. V lost 5 bases and J 8 bases, leaving 18 bases between the germline ends. In DNA, the CDR3 is TGTGCCTGGGGTGGGCCGCGGGGTTCCGAAGCTTTCTTT. Residues: CAWGGPRGSEAFF.

The V call is TRBV5-4, the J call TRBJ1-4; no firm D call. The CDR3 has 16 amino acids. CDR1 and CDR2 (germline): SGHNT, YYREEE (reference sequence). Trimming removed 0 bases from V and 0 bases from J, with 9 bases in between. The CDR3 DNA follows: TGTGCCAGCAGCTTGGGCAGTGGAGCAACTAATGAAAAACTGTTTTTT. Protein sequence: CASSLGSGATNEKLFF.

This clone has more than one count but fewer than ten. The chain has TRBV19 and TRBJ1-4, with D perhaps TRBD1 (6 bases). The CDR3 is 12 residues long. The ends were cut back, 10 bases at V and 4 bases at J, with 10 bases in the middle. Per the germline V gene, CDR1 is LNHDA and CDR2 is SQIVND (reference sequence). The CDR3 DNA is TGTGCCACGACAGGATTTAATGAAAAACTGTTTTTT. It is translated as CATTGFNEKLFF.

There are a few counts of this clone. The chain links TRBV7-8 to TRBJ2-4, with 12 bases lining up with TRBD2. Germline V gives CDR1 SGHVS, CDR2 FQNEAQ. The CDR3 contains 18 residues. The ends lost 5 bases at V and 6 bases at J; junction bases unmatched: 14. This CDR3 reads CASSGPGTSGPQGNIQYF. For the CDR3, the DNA is TGTGCCAGCAGCGGCCCCGGGACTAGCGGGCCCCAGGGAAACATTCAGTACTTC.

A few counts support this clone. This chain links TRBV7-9 with TRBJ2-5; the match to TRBD1 covers 11 bases. Germline assignment: CDR1 SEHNR and CDR2 FQNEAQ (reference sequence). The CDR3 has 15 residues. V gave up 5 bases and J gave up 5 bases; unmatched junction bases: 7. CDR3 DNA: TGTGCCAGCAGCCCGAGAGGACAGGGGGCGGAGACCCAGTACTTC. Residues: CASSPRGQGAETQYF. The complete variable domain, with remaining parts taken from reference TRBV7-9 and TRBJ2-5, reads DTGVSQNPRHKITKRGQNVTFRCDPISEHNRLYWYRQTLGQGPEFLTYFQNEAQLEKSRLLSDRFSAERPKGSFSTLEIQRTEQGDSAMYLCASSPRGQGAETQYFGPGTRLLVL.

The V call is TRBV30, the J call TRBJ2-7; 9 bases map to TRBD1. V shed 4 bases and J 0 bases; nucleotides not matched to a gene: 1. Germline CDR1 is GTSNPN and CDR2 is SVGIG (reference sequence). The CDR3 runs to 13 residues. CDR3 sequence: CAWTGQGSYEQYF. As DNA, the CDR3 is TGTGCCTGGACGGGACAGGGCTCCTACGAGCAGTACTTC.

The CDR3 region has the DNA TGTGCCTGGAGCCCCGAGGGCCAGGGGGCCGCGGACACCATATATTTT. It translates to CAWSPEGQGAADTIYF. This chain joins TRBV30 and TRBJ1-3, with 8 positions matching TRBD1. This CDR3 spans 16 amino acids. After removal of 3 bases from V and 8 bases from J, the junction contained 15 bases not matched to a gene. Germline values: CDR1 GTSNPN, CDR2 SVGIG (reference sequence).

This clone has just a few counts. The V and J genes are TRBV9 and TRBJ1-4; 10 bases agree with TRBD1. The germline gives CDR1 SGDLS, CDR2 YYNGEE. The V segment lost 3 bases and the J segment 8 bases; nucleotides outside the gene matches: 4. There are 14 residues in the CDR3. The chain's CDR3 is CASSAGTGAEKLFF. The CDR3 DNA sequence: TGTGCCAGCAGCGCTGGGACAGGGGCCGAAAAACTGTTTTTT.

V gene TRBV7-2 combines with J gene TRBJ2-3, with D perhaps matching TRBD2 (5 bases). V shed 5 bases and J shed 7 bases, with 10 bases lying between them. This CDR3 spans 12 amino acids. Germline V lookup: CDR1 SGHTA, CDR2 FQGNSA. CDR3 in DNA: TGTGCCAGCAGCCGCACGGGGTATACGCAGTATTTT. Translated: CASSRTGYTQYF.

V gene TRBV4-2 combines with J gene TRBJ2-5; 7 bases align to TRBD1. Per germline, CDR1 LGHNA and CDR2 YNFKEQ. V was pared by 0 bases and J by 4 bases, with 5 bases of the junction left unmatched. CDR3 size: 15 residues. The CDR3 reads CASSQDPKGAETQYF. As DNA, the CDR3 is TGTGCCAGCAGCCAAGATCCTAAGGGGGCAGAGACCCAGTACTTC.

This rearrangement joins TRBV27 to TRBJ2-7; maybe TRBD1 (5 bases). CDR1 and CDR2 (germline): MNHEY, SMNVEV (reference sequence). This CDR3 has 13 residues. V was shortened by 3 bases and J by 2 bases, with 8 bases between the two germline ends. The CDR3 protein is CASSFQGPYEQYF. The CDR3 coding sequence is TGTGCCAGCAGTTTTCAGGGCCCCTACGAGCAGTACTTC.

This chain connects TRBV15 to TRBJ2-5, with 7 bases aligning to TRBD2. V dropped 1 base and J dropped 3; count of bases not matched to a gene: 5. The CDR3 runs to 15 residues. Germline CDR1 reads LNHNV; CDR2 reads YYDKDF (reference sequence). DNA of the CDR3: TGTGCCACCAGCAGAGTTCCACGGGGGGAAGAGACCCAGTACTTC. Amino acids: CATSRVPRGEETQYF.

The gene calls are TRBV5-6 and TRBJ2-7; the D gene is possibly TRBD1 (5 bases). The V gene's germline CDR1 is SGHDT and CDR2 YYEEEE. Trimming cost V 1 base and J 3 bases, with 11 bases left between them. The CDR3 is made up of 14 amino acids. CDR3 in DNA: TGTGCCAGCAGCTTGAAGGCAGGGAACTACGAGCAGTACTTC. This encodes CASSLKAGNYEQYF.

The chain has TRBV19 and TRBJ2-4; 13 bases are shared with TRBD2. Germline-derived CDR1 and CDR2 are LNHDA and SQIVND (reference sequence). V was clipped by 5 bases and J by 0 bases; unmatched bases: 4. The CDR3 runs to 17 residues. CDR3 nucleotide sequence: TGTGCCAGTAGTTGGACTAGCGGGGGAGTAGCCAAAAACATTCAGTACTTC. Amino acids: CASSWTSGGVAKNIQYF. Using reference TRBV19 and TRBJ2-4 for the parts outside the CDR3, the full variable domain is DGGITQSPKYLFRKEGQNVTLSCEQNLNHDAMYWYRQDPGQGLRLIYYSQIVNDFQKGDIAEGYSVSREKKESFPLTVTSAQKNPTAFYLCASSWTSGGVAKNIQYFGAGTRLSVL.

Worth noting for this clone: Its ends do not fully match the called genes, so a read error is possible. The CDR3 coding sequence is TGCGCCAGCAGCCATCTGGGGGCAGGGGGCACAGATACGCAGTATTTT. This gives the protein CASSHLGAGGTDTQYF. The chain uses TRBV11-2 and TRBJ2-3; tentative D call: TRBD1 (6 bases). This CDR3 region has 16 residues. Germline V lookup: CDR1 SGHAT, CDR2 FQNNGV.

This clone turned up a few times. The V gene is TRBV30, the J gene TRBJ2-1; no reliable D call. The germline V gene has CDR1 GTSNPN and CDR2 SVGIG (reference sequence). The CDR3 has 12 amino acids. V gave up 2 bases and J gave up 9 bases, with 11 bases separating them. The CDR3 nucleotides are TGTGCCTGGAGTTTCTCCCACGGTGAGCAGTTCTTC. Amino acids: CAWSFSHGEQFF.

This sequence joins TRBV19 and TRBJ1-3; D remains ambiguous. V was cut by 4 bases and J by 2 bases, with 12 bases left in between. The length of the CDR3 is 15 residues. Germline values: CDR1 LNHDA, CDR2 SQIVND (reference sequence). The CDR3 bases are TGTGCCAGTAGTACAAGCTATGGGCCTGGAAACACCATATATTTT. This codes for CASSTSYGPGNTIYF. The complete variable domain, with remaining parts taken from reference TRBV19 and TRBJ1-3, reads DGGITQSPKYLFRKEGQNVTLSCEQNLNHDAMYWYRQDPGQGLRLIYYSQIVNDFQKGDIAEGYSVSREKKESFPLTVTSAQKNPTAFYLCASSTSYGPGNTIYFGEGSWLTVV.

This clone came up a few times. V usage is TRBV9 and J usage is TRBJ2-5, with a weak D call TRBD1 (7 bases). Trimming cost V 0 bases and J 4 bases, with 19 bases left between them. CDR3 size: 17 residues. In germline, CDR1 is SGDLS, CDR2 YYNGEE. The CDR3 region has the DNA TGTGCCAGCAGCGTAGGGAGTTCAGGGGGAGGTCGAGAGACCCAGTACTTC. It codes for CASSVGSSGGGRETQYF. Full variable domain (rest looked up from reference TRBV9 and TRBJ2-5): DSGVTQTPKHLITATGQRVTLRCSPRSGDLSVYWYQQSLDQGLQFLIQYYNGEERAKGNILERFSAQQFPDLHSELNLSSLELGDSALYFCASSVGSSGGGRETQYFGPGTRLLVL.

This clone was counted only a few times. V gene TRBV30 combines with J gene TRBJ1-1, with a tentative D call TRBD1 (6 bases). CDR1 is GTSNPN, CDR2 SVGIG, per germline (reference sequence). The CDR3 is 13 residues long. Deletions cut 3 bases from V and 1 base from J, with 9 bases between. The CDR3 loop is CAWRRTANTEAFF. The CDR3 nucleotides read TGTGCCTGGAGACGGACAGCGAACACTGAAGCTTTCTTT.

This clone was found a few times. This chain uses TRBV23-1 with TRBJ2-7; 10 bases fit TRBD1. TRBV23-1 is recorded as an ORF, its role being uncertain. With V trimmed by 10 bases and J by 3 bases, 12 bases remained unmatched. This CDR3 is built from 15 residues. The CDR3 nucleotides are TGCGCCATCTTTGAAAAAGGGACAGGGGACTACGAGCAGTACTTC. It translates to CAIFEKGTGDYEQYF.

V usage is TRBV4-2 and J usage is TRBJ1-2; D remains ambiguous. The V and J ends lost 0 bases and 4 bases respectively, with 6 bases between them. Germline V lookup: CDR1 LGHNA, CDR2 YNFKEQ. The CDR3 runs to 13 residues. The CDR3 is CASSQEAVYGYTF. The CDR3 bases are TGTGCCAGCAGCCAAGAGGCCGTCTATGGCTACACCTTC.

This clone showed up many times. V usage is TRBV15 and J usage is TRBJ2-1; 13 nucleotides agree with TRBD2. The CDR3 is made up of 16 amino acids. The V segment lost 1 base and the J segment 11 bases; nucleotides outside the gene matches: 8. Per germline, CDR1 LNHNV and CDR2 YYDKDF (reference sequence). CDR3 protein: CATSRAPGTSGIQQFF. The CDR3 nucleotides read TGTGCCACCAGCAGAGCCCCCGGGACTAGCGGGATCCAGCAGTTCTTC. The full variable domain, in which reference TRBV15 and TRBJ2-1 provide the parts outside the CDR3, is DAMVIQNPRYQVTQFGKPVTLSCSQTLNHNVMYWYQQKSSQAPKLLFHYYDKDFNNEADTPDNFQSRRPNTSFCFLDIRSPGLGDTAMYLCATSRAPGTSGIQQFFGPGTRLTVL.

This chain connects TRBV2 to TRBJ2-6; D is perhaps TRBD2 (6 bases). CDR3 length: 17 residues. CDR1 is SNHLY and CDR2 is FYNNEI in the germline V gene. With 6 bases removed from V and 4 bases from J, the gap between germline ends came to 19 bases. CDR3 bases: TGTGCCAGCAGCGCGGGGCGGGCCTCTTCGGGGGCCAACGTCCTGACTTTC. Translation gives CASSAGRASSGANVLTF. Full variable domain (rest looked up from reference TRBV2 and TRBJ2-6): EPEVTQTPSHQVTQMGQEVILRCVPISNHLYFYWYRQILGQKVEFLVSFYNNEISEKSEIFDDQFSVERPDGSNFTLKIRSTKLEDSAMYFCASSAGRASSGANVLTFGAGSRLTVL.